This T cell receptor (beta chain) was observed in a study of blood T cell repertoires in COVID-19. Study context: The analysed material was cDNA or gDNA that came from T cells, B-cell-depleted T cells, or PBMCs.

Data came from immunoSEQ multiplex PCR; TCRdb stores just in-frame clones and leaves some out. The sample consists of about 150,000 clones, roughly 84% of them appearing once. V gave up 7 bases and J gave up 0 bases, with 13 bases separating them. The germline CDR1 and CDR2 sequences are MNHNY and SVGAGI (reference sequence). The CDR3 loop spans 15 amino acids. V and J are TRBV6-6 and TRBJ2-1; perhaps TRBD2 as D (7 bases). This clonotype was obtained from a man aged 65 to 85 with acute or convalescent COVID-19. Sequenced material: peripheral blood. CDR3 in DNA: TGTGCCAGCAAACCGGGGGGCGGCTCCTACAATGAGCAGTTCTTC. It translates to CASKPGGGSYNEQFF.